This record looks at one T cell receptor (beta chain) sequence and its context. Its specificity is unknown. This entry is derived from a study of cytomegalovirus exposure and HLA in healthy donors. Whole-study context: According to later analysis, the same platform produced the 120 validation and approximately 700 first-cohort repertoires. Whole-study results and caveats: Rare sequences made up most TCRs, while some public TCRs were found in many donors. TCR beta chains numbering some 160 were designated cytomegalovirus-associated.

Profiling relied on immunoSEQ multiplex PCR, and the TCRdb table lists in-frame clones only, not all of them. The sample has about 130,000 clones; 70% to 85% are singletons. This receptor was taken from a man younger than 40 in good health and CMV-seropositive. Material: PBMCs.

For the CDR3, the DNA is TGTGCCAGCAGCCCGGACAGGTTAAGGACGGGAGCCAATTCACCCCTCCACTTT. This codes for CASSPDRLRTGANSPLHF. The gene calls are TRBV7-9 and TRBJ1-6; 7 bases match TRBD1. Germline trimming cut 5 bases from V and 7 bases from J; bases unmatched to any gene: 17. This CDR3 is 18 amino acids long. CDR1 and CDR2 (germline): SEHNR, FQNEAQ (reference sequence).